This T cell receptor beta chain was identified during a study of T cells in Graves' hyperthyroidism and ophthalmopathy (dated by TCRdb to between 2018 and 2021). Context from the whole study: Peripheral blood was collected at initial diagnosis, before any treatment. To identify distinguishing TCR V-J signatures, a discovery cohort of some 99 patients was used, comprising some 43 with Graves' ophthalmopathy and about 59 with stable Graves' hyperthyroidism. Prospective prediction of ophthalmopathy was tested in an independent validation cohort consisting of roughly 19 hyperthyroidism patients and 17 patients who later progressed to ophthalmopathy. For training and testing, the approximately 92 patients in the discovery cohort were randomly divided in a 7:3 ratio. The study also compared thyroid tissue and blood T-cell repertoires from about 6 Graves' hyperthyroidism patients. After sampling, hyperthyroidism patients received methimazole starting at 30 mg daily, and ophthalmopathy patients received high-dose intravenous methylprednisolone. TCR Vbeta CDR3 sequencing of some 140 peripheral blood samples (under 45 ophthalmopathy, 75 to 85 hyperthyroidism and some 17 progressor patients) is reported in the paper. Beyond this particular receptor, the publication reports: Most expanded thyroid clonotypes (frequency above 0.001) were also detected in blood, a finding suggesting that blood repertoires may reflect thyroid immune responses. Ophthalmopathy was separated from stable hyperthyroidism by a 13 V-J signature model, with around 88% sensitivity and just over 81% specificity obtained in cross-validation and 80%/75% obtained in testing. Sample size was not statistically predetermined, and blinding of investigators to group allocation was not performed. In validation, the model predicted progression to ophthalmopathy a median of around six months before onset, with approximately 68% sensitivity and about 75% specificity.

The TCR beta CDR3 regions were amplified from the RNA transcripts. A first-round RT-PCR of the TCR CDR3 used the HTBI primer set with the Qiagen OneStep RT-PCR kit. The libraries were constructed in a second round of multiplex PCR and then size-selected and purified. Libraries were sequenced paired-end with 100 bp reads on an Illumina HiSeq2000. Under the source paper's analysis protocol: SOAPnuke was used to process the raw data, with reads discarded if the reads contained adapters or uncalled bases, had a mean Phred below 15, or lacked an exact constant-primer or identifier match. High-quality paired reads were merged with COPE v1.2.5, and unique nucleotide sequences were defined as clonotypes. Clonotypes were aligned to IMGT TRBV, TRBD and TRBJ reference segments using MiTCR v1.1. Only V-J combinations with frequency above 0.0001, covering about 99% of repertoires, were analysed. A TCS score was defined as the ratio of F50 (clonal expansion) to E x V (chaos), with BLOSUM62-based TCRdist applied between CDR3 peptides within each V-J. Welch's t-statistics and random forest reduced roughly 500 V-J features to fewer than 15, which were used in a naive Bayes classifier (R e1071). TCRdb itself trimmed the public reads at Q25 with fastp, ran MiXCR and retained productive beta chains. All rows with the same CDR3 protein become a single entry with the most common DNA and genes. The V and J calls follow TCRdb's processing rather than the paper's. Recorded for this sample are roughly 350,000 distinct CDR3 sequences; about 14% of them occurred a single time. The top ten clones comprise 15% to 20% of the sample.

In the ophthalmopathy patients, disease was moderately to severely active, with a Clinical Activity Score of 3 or more, a NOSPECS grade of 4 or more, and a duration of less than 3 months. The study excluded patients with uncontrolled infections, other autoimmune diseases, pregnancy or lactation. Clinical symptoms, serum thyroxine and TRAb, thyroid ultrasound, and orbital computed tomography formed the basis for the diagnoses. Ficoll-Paque density gradient centrifugation was used to isolate PBMCs from about 9.4 ml of fresh peripheral blood. Trizol reagent was used to extract total RNA, and RNA quality was then checked on an Agilent 2100 Bioanalyzer. In the germline V gene, CDR1 corresponds to KGHSH and CDR2 to LQKENI. V was cut back by 4 bases and J by 8 bases, leaving a gap of 14 bases between them. From cysteine to phenylalanine, the CDR3 is 13 amino acids long. Left in the record is the CDR3 DNA by itself, 39 bases read in frame from the first base.

On this clonotype: Its antigen target is currently unknown. Base qualities are not at hand, and no much larger clone is one base apart.

This chain is built from TRBV18 and TRBJ1-2; the D gene cannot be resolved reliably. The sequenced sample was blood. The TCR comes from a woman aged 25 to 39 with Graves' ophthalmopathy. The CDR3 in this case is CASSQDGRRGYTF. The DNA is TGTGCCAGCTCACAAGACGGACGGCGGGGCTACACCTTC.